This T cell receptor beta chain emerged from a study of T cell changes during pregnancy in multiple sclerosis. Trimming removed 4 bases from V and 10 bases from J; junction bases left unmatched: 3. Per the germline V gene, CDR1 is MNHEY and CDR2 is SVGAGI. This CDR3 has 13 residues. The data were produced by immunoSEQ multiplex PCR, yet TCRdb's version contains in-frame clones alone and is incomplete. The sample has 40,000 to 55,000 clones, around 90% seen once. V and J are TRBV6-5 and TRBJ2-1; 11 bases agree with TRBD2. The source material was CD4+ T cells from peripheral blood mononuclear cells, sampled in the first trimester of pregnancy. This clonotype originated in a female donor with multiple sclerosis, enrolled in a pregnancy study. CDR3 sequence reads: CASSSWTSGEQFF. In nucleotides, the CDR3 is TGTGCCAGCAGTTCCTGGACTAGCGGGGAGCAGTTCTTC.